Below, one TCR beta chain is given with its context. The germline gives CDR1 SGHDT, CDR2 YYEEEE. This CDR3 has 16 amino acids. The data originate from a study of T cells expressing NK-cell markers. A 5'RACE template switching approach incorporating UMIs was used to make TCR beta cDNA. TCRdb reprocessed the 5' RACE reads and stores each CDR3 protein as one record, lacking DNA. Recorded here are about 550,000 distinct CDR3 sequences; the top ten clones represent approximately 4%. The J gene is TRBJ2-3, the V gene TRBV5-6; TCRdb names TRBD2, which stays unverified in the absence of DNA. The TCR sequence derives from a man aged 18 to 30 in good health. Material for sequencing was blood T cells: a sorted CD56 or NKG2C T cell subset, CD4+ or CD8+ T cells, or bulk PBMC T cells (not recorded which). The CDR3 spells CASSLVRERSTDTQYF.